Listed below are T cell receptor beta chains from one sample, sequenced in a study of blood T cell repertoires in COVID-19. Using immunoSEQ multiplex PCR, the repertoire was profiled, and TCRdb retains in-frame clones only, with some absent. The table shows approximately 160,000 clones, with about 80% occurring only once. Sequenced material: peripheral blood. These receptors were collected from a woman older than 75 with acute or convalescent COVID-19. The CDR3 runs from the conserved cysteine through the conserved F or W. A D gene is named only where the DNA matches it firmly. Not all rows give a size; the values are once, few, many and, for expanded clones, a class.

j_gene | v_gene | abundance | d_gene | CDR3aa | CDR3nt
TRBJ2-3 | TRBV19 | - | TRBD2 | CASSARLAGVTDTQYF | TGTGCCAGTAGTGCCAGACTAGCGGGGGTCACAGATACGCAGTATTTT
TRBJ2-1 | TRBV4-2 | - | - | CASSRRGGGPNEQFF | TGTGCCAGCAGCAGAAGAGGGGGGGGGCCAAATGAGCAGTTCTTC
TRBJ2-7 | TRBV5-1 | - | - | CASGTSAYEQYF | TGCGCCAGTGGGACATCCGCCTACGAGCAGTACTTC
TRBJ1-3 | TRBV9 | - | - | CASSVGDGQFSGNTIYF | TGTGCCAGCAGCGTGGGGGATGGACAGTTCTCTGGAAACACCATATATTTT
TRBJ2-7 | TRBV7-2 | - | - | CASSLGTRAYEQYF | TGTGCCAGCAGCTTAGGGACAAGGGCCTACGAGCAGTACTTC
TRBJ2-1 | TRBV6-6 | - | TRBD2 | CASSQHPGTSGPRSSYNEQFF | TGTGCCAGCAGTCAACATCCCGGGACTAGCGGCCCTAGGAGCTCCTACAATGAGCAGTTCTTC
TRBJ1-4 | TRBV2 | - | TRBD1 | CASSHDRGNEKLFF | TGTGCCAGCAGTCACGACAGGGGAAATGAAAAACTGTTTTTT
TRBJ2-7 | TRBV7-2 | - | - | CASSLDIHSYEQYF | TGTGCCAGCAGCTTGGACATACACTCCTACGAGCAGTACTTC
TRBJ1-2 | TRBV4-3 | - | - | CASSPGGLNYGYTF | TGCGCCAGCAGCCCCGGGGGGTTAAACTATGGCTACACCTTC
TRBJ2-7 | TRBV18 | - | - | CASSPSRSEQYF | TGTGCCAGCTCACCATCGCGGAGTGAGCAGTACTTC
TRBJ2-3 | TRBV5-6 | - | TRBD2 | CASSSPRLAATDTQYF | TGTGCCAGCAGCTCCCCCCGACTAGCGGCAACAGATACGCAGTATTTT
TRBJ2-5 | TRBV18 | - | - | CASSPSTWEATNF | TGTGCCAGCTCACCCTCGACCTGGGAGGCAACGAACTTC
TRBJ2-3 | TRBV6-5 | - | TRBD2 | CATRREGYTDTQYF | TGTGCCACCCGAAGGGAGGGTTACACAGATACGCAGTATTTT
TRBJ1-6 | TRBV28 | - | - | CASSYLSSLHF | TGTGCCAGCAGTTATCTATCTTCCCTCCACTTT
TRBJ2-3 | TRBV7-9 | - | TRBD2 | CASGGTSGRTDTQYF | TGTGCCAGCGGGGGGACTAGCGGGAGAACAGATACGCAGTATTTT
TRBJ1-4 | TRBV25-1 | - | - | CASSESGRTNEKLFF | TGTGCCAGCAGTGAATCAGGGAGGACGAATGAAAAACTGTTTTTT
TRBJ2-1 | TRBV4-2 | - | - | CASSPRPGSSNEQFF | TGTGCCAGCAGCCCACGTCCCGGGTCCAGCAATGAGCAGTTCTTC
TRBJ1-2 | TRBV18 | few | - | CASSPGGPFGYTF | TGTGCCAGCTCACCGGGAGGGCCTTTTGGCTACACCTTC
TRBJ2-1 | TRBV5-1 | - | - | CASSLGVNLYNEQFF | TGCGCCAGCAGCTTGGGCGTAAACCTCTACAATGAGCAGTTCTTC
TRBJ1-1 | TRBV7-9 | - | TRBD1 | CASSLLRDRPTEAFF | TGTGCCAGCAGCTTACTCAGGGACAGGCCCACTGAAGCTTTCTTT
TRBJ2-2 | TRBV5-1 | - | TRBD1 | CASSLGGQGNTGELFF | TGCGCCAGCAGCTTGGGGGGACAGGGGAACACCGGGGAGCTGTTTTTT
TRBJ2-5 | TRBV11-3 | - | TRBD2 | CARASPLAGGFLETQYF | TGTGCCAGAGCCTCACCACTAGCGGGAGGGTTCCTGGAGACCCAGTACTTC
TRBJ1-3 | TRBV5-6 | - | - | CASSWAGSGNTIYF | TGTGCCAGCAGCTGGGCAGGCTCTGGAAACACCATATATTTT
TRBJ2-3 | TRBV9 | - | TRBD1 | CASSVQGEWADTQYF | TGTGCCAGCAGCGTACAGGGGGAATGGGCAGATACGCAGTATTTT
TRBJ2-3 | TRBV4-1 | - | - | CASSQEGLPGTDTQYF | TGCGCCAGCAGCCAAGAAGGACTACCTGGCACAGATACGCAGTATTTT
TRBJ2-7 | TRBV4-3 | - | TRBD2 | CASSQDIQLAGGPSYEQYF | TGCGCCAGCAGCCAAGATATTCAGCTAGCGGGGGGCCCGTCCTACGAGCAGTACTTC
TRBJ1-2 | TRBV10-2 | few | - | CASSTGGNYGYTF | TGCGCCAGCAGTACCGGGGGAAACTATGGCTACACCTTC
TRBJ2-7 | TRBV3-1/TRBV3-2 | once | - | CASGRSSYEQYF | TGTGCCAGCGGGAGGTCCTCCTACGAGCAGTACTTC
TRBJ2-6 | TRBV2 | - | - | CASSEGSGLRWSGANVLTF | TGTGCCAGCAGTGAAGGTTCGGGACTTAGGTGGTCTGGGGCCAACGTCCTGACTTTC
TRBJ2-6 | TRBV4-2 | - | - | CASSQASQGTSGANVLTF | TGTGCCAGCAGCCAAGCCTCACAGGGAACCTCTGGGGCCAACGTCCTGACTTTC
TRBJ2-1 | TRBV5-6 | - | TRBD2 | CASSLAGFYSGRANEQFF | TGTGCCAGCAGCTTGGCGGGCTTCTATAGCGGGAGGGCCAATGAGCAGTTCTTC
TRBJ2-7 | TRBV28 | - | - | CASSLGGISSYEQYF | TGTGCCAGCAGTTTAGGAGGGATTAGCTCCTACGAGCAGTACTTC
TRBJ2-1 | TRBV7-9 | - | TRBD2 | CASSLAGTYNEQFF | TGTGCCAGCTCACTAGCGGGGACATACAATGAGCAGTTCTTC
TRBJ1-2 | TRBV6-5 | - | - | CASSYSMTPSNYGYTF | TGTGCCAGCAGTTACTCGATGACACCCTCTAACTATGGCTACACCTTC
TRBJ1-4 | TRBV7-2 | - | - | CASSQVGGLANEKLFF | TGTGCCAGCAGCCAGGTGGGAGGTTTAGCTAATGAAAAACTGTTTTTT
TRBJ2-7 | TRBV29-1 | - | TRBD1 | CSVAGTGGVYEQYF | TGCAGCGTGGCCGGGACAGGGGGTGTTTACGAGCAGTACTTC
TRBJ2-3 | TRBV3-1/TRBV3-2 | - | - | CASSRTSPTDTQYF | TGTGCCAGCAGCCGTACTAGCCCCACAGATACGCAGTATTTT
TRBJ2-7 | TRBV18 | - | TRBD2 | CASSLGKSGGILYEQYF | TGTGCCAGCTCACTCGGGAAGAGCGGGGGGATCCTCTACGAGCAGTACTTC
TRBJ1-5 | TRBV20-1 | - | - | CSASKGAGNQPQHF | TGCAGTGCTAGTAAGGGAGCGGGCAATCAGCCCCAGCATTTT
TRBJ1-6 | TRBV27 | - | - | CASSWGDGVSPLHF | TGTGCCAGCAGTTGGGGGGACGGGGTTTCACCCCTCCACTTT
TRBJ1-2 | TRBV27 | - | - | CASSPNNRALGYTF | TGTGCCAGCAGTCCTAATAACAGGGCTCTCGGCTACACCTTC
TRBJ2-3 | TRBV5-1 | - | TRBD2 | CASSQGTNTDTQYF | TGCGCCAGCAGCCAAGGGACTAACACAGATACGCAGTATTTT
TRBJ2-1 | TRBV28 | - | TRBD2 | CASSSGRGRFSYNEQFF | TGTGCCAGCTCTAGCGGGAGGGGAAGATTTTCCTACAATGAGCAGTTCTTC
TRBJ2-1 | TRBV3-1/TRBV3-2 | - | TRBD2 | CASSRGLAGANEQFF | TGTGCCAGCAGCCGTGGACTAGCGGGAGCGAATGAGCAGTTCTTC
TRBJ2-1 | TRBV11-3 | - | TRBD1 | CASSLGTGHYNEQFF | TGTGCCAGCAGCTTGGGGACAGGACACTACAATGAGCAGTTCTTC